The rows below give T cell receptor beta chains drawn from one sample of a study of response to subunit inactivated influenza vaccine. TCRdb passed the RT-PCR reads through MiXCR, listing each CDR3 protein once. The table shows 500,000 or so distinct CDR3 sequences, with 15% to 20% occurring only once. The sequences come from CD4+ T cells sorted from PBMCs, collected 23 to 25 months after vaccination. These receptors originate from a man between 50 and 69 years old who received an inactivated influenza vaccine. CDR3s include the opening cysteine and the closing phenylalanine or tryptophan. A D gene is named only where the DNA matches it firmly. Clone size is given for some rows only: seen once, a few or many times, or a class if the clone is expanded.

TRBV20-1	-	TRBJ1-6	-	TGCAGTGCCCCGGGAGGGTTAAGCTCACCCCTCCACTTT	CSAPGGLSSPLHF
TRBV2	-	TRBJ2-1	-	TGTGCCAGCACCGGGATCACCTACAATGAGCAGTTCTTC	CASTGITYNEQFF
TRBV5-1	-	TRBJ2-7	-	TGCGCCAGCAAGGCTAGCGCTCAAAAATCCTACGAGCAGTACTTC	CASKASAQKSYEQYF
TRBV20-1	-	TRBJ1-4	TRBD1	TGCAGTGCTAGAGATCCGGGACAGGGCAATGAAAAACTGTTTTTT	CSARDPGQGNEKLFF
TRBV27	-	TRBJ2-2	TRBD1	TGTGCCAGCAGTTCCCTCACAGGGGTAGGAACCGGGGAGCTGTTTTTT	CASSSLTGVGTGELFF
TRBV7-2	-	TRBJ2-5	TRBD1	TGTGCCAGCAGCTTCCAACAGGGGGACGGAGAGACCCAGTACTTC	CASSFQQGDGETQYF
TRBV20-1	-	TRBJ2-2	-	TGCAGTGCTAGTGGGGGCCCCGCCGGGGAGCTGTTTTTT	CSASGGPAGELFF
TRBV7-9	few	TRBJ2-1	TRBD1	TGTGCCAGCAGCGTTCCCGGGACAGGGAATGAGCAGTTCTTC	CASSVPGTGNEQFF
TRBV12-3/TRBV12-4	few	TRBJ2-1	TRBD2	TGTGCCAGCAGCTTTAGCGGGAGGGCCATCAATGAGCAGTTCTTC	CASSFSGRAINEQFF
TRBV6-5	-	TRBJ2-7	TRBD1	TGTGCCAGCAGTTACCCTGGACAGGGTCGCGAGCAGTACTTC	CASSYPGQGREQYF
TRBV6-9	-	TRBJ2-7	-	TGTGCCAGCACCGCGAAGAACTACGAGCAGTACTTC	CASTAKNYEQYF
TRBV6-1	few	TRBJ2-1	-	TGTGCCAGCAGCCTGACAGTTTACAATGAGCAGTTCTTC	CASSLTVYNEQFF
TRBV7-2	-	TRBJ2-3	-	TGTGCCAGCAGCGAGATATGGGGGCCAGGTACGCAGTATTTT	CASSEIWGPGTQYF
TRBV9	few	TRBJ1-4	TRBD1	TGTGCCAGCAGCGTACAGGGGGGCGATGAAAAACTGTTTTTT	CASSVQGGDEKLFF
TRBV12-3/TRBV12-4	-	TRBJ2-4	TRBD2	TGTGCCAGCAGTTTGGGGGGGTTCCAAAACATTCAGTACTTC	CASSLGGFQNIQYF
TRBV4-2	-	TRBJ2-2	-	TGTGCCAGCAGCCAAGATTTCCCTAGAGGCACCGGGGAGCTGTTTTTT	CASSQDFPRGTGELFF
TRBV2	once	TRBJ2-2	-	TGTGCCAGCAAAGGGCAGGGGCAAACCGGGGAGCTGTTTTTT	CASKGQGQTGELFF
TRBV24-1	few	TRBJ2-3	-	TGTGCCACCAGTGATCGACAGAACACAGATACGCAGTATTTT	CATSDRQNTDTQYF
TRBV6-2/TRBV6-3	few	TRBJ2-1	-	TGTGCCAGCAGCCCCGTGGCTGGTGGGTCGAATGAGCAGTTCTTC	CASSPVAGGSNEQFF
TRBV19	once	TRBJ1-2	-	TGTGCCAGTAGTAGAACCGGGACGGGGGCCAACTATGGCTACACCTTC	CASSRTGTGANYGYTF
TRBV5-1	many	TRBJ1-1	TRBD1	TGCGCCAGCAGCATGACAGGGGACAAGAACACTGAAGCTTTCTTT	CASSMTGDKNTEAFF
TRBV7-2	many	TRBJ2-3	TRBD2	TGTGCCAGCAGCTTAGTGTCAGCGGGAGGGCAGTATTTT	CASSLVSAGGQYF
TRBV4-1	few	TRBJ1-1	-	TGCGCCAGCAGCCAGCCTAAGCGCCGGGCGCTTAACACTGAAGCTTTCTTT	CASSQPKRRALNTEAFF
TRBV7-9	few	TRBJ2-3	-	TGTGCCAGCAGCTCGATATCGGACGGGACAGATACGCAGTATTTT	CASSSISDGTDTQYF
TRBV7-2	many	TRBJ1-1	-	TGTGCCAGCAGCCGTAACAGGGAGAACACTGAAGCTTTCTTT	CASSRNRENTEAFF
TRBV2	-	TRBJ2-3	TRBD2	TGTGCCAGCAGTGGGGGCCTGGGGCGGGAGGACGGAGATACGCAGTATTTT	CASSGGLGREDGDTQYF
TRBV29-1	few	TRBJ2-2	TRBD1	TGCAGCGTTGAAGATCCGGACAGGCCCAATAGGGAGCTGTTTTTT	CSVEDPDRPNRELFF
TRBV29-1	few	TRBJ1-1	-	TGCAGCGCCAGACCGCCCTCTTGGACTGAAGCTTTCTTT	CSARPPSWTEAFF
TRBV3-1	few	TRBJ2-3	-	TGTGCCAGCAGCCAAGATTGGGACCCCCTCTACACAGATACGCAGTATTTT	CASSQDWDPLYTDTQYF
TRBV20-1	few	TRBJ1-4	TRBD1	TGCAGTGCTTCCCGGGACAGCTTTAATGAAAAACTGTTTTTT	CSASRDSFNEKLFF
TRBV29-1	few	TRBJ2-1	TRBD1	TGCAGCGTTTACAGGGGTGATGAGCAGTTCTTC	CSVYRGDEQFF
TRBV12-3/TRBV12-4	once	TRBJ2-5	-	TGTGCCAGCGGCCAACCAGGGTCCCAAGAGACCCAGTACTTC	CASGQPGSQETQYF
TRBV6-1	-	TRBJ2-2	-	TGTGCCACCGACCCCCGTCCAGGGAGCGGGGAGCTGTTTTTT	CATDPRPGSGELFF
TRBV5-5	few	TRBJ2-7	-	TGTGCCAGCAGCTCGTTGCCTAACTACGAGCAGTACTTC	CASSSLPNYEQYF
TRBV4-2	-	TRBJ2-5	TRBD2	TGTGCCAGCAGCCAAGAAGCCCATTTAGCGGGAGTGTGGGAGACCCAGTACTTC	CASSQEAHLAGVWETQYF
TRBV12-3/TRBV12-4	-	TRBJ2-2	-	TGTGCCAGCAGTACCAGCCCGCAAGGAGGGGAGCTGTTTTTT	CASSTSPQGGELFF
TRBV10-3	many	TRBJ2-1	-	TGTGCCGCTAACCAGGGGCCCGGTACCCACAATGAGCAGTTCTTC	CAANQGPGTHNEQFF
TRBV7-2	few	TRBJ2-7	TRBD2	TGTGCCAGCAGTCCAGCCCGGGGGGTCTACGAGCAGTACTTC	CASSPARGVYEQYF
TRBV7-2	many	TRBJ2-5	-	TGTGCCAGCAGCCGAACTCCACAAGAGACCCAGTACTTC	CASSRTPQETQYF
TRBV20-1	few	TRBJ1-5	-	TGCAGTGCTCCATTAGTGGGGCAGGGTAACAATCAGCCCCAGCATTTT	CSAPLVGQGNNQPQHF
TRBV20-1	few	TRBJ2-7	-	TGCAGTGCAGGGACACTCTACGAGCAGTACTTC	CSAGTLYEQYF
TRBV19	-	TRBJ2-2	-	TGTGCCAGTAGTCCCCCCTGGGGTTTTTTTCCTAACACCGGGGAGCTGTTTTTT	CASSPPWGFFPNTGELFF
TRBV5-1	-	TRBJ1-3	-	TGCGCCAGCAGCCCGGAGAGGGGGTCTGGAAACACCATATATTTT	CASSPERGSGNTIYF
TRBV20-1	few	TRBJ2-6	-	TGCAGTGCTAGAGATCTCAGGAACTCTGGGGCCAACGTCCTGACTTTC	CSARDLRNSGANVLTF
TRBV10-3	-	TRBJ1-4	TRBD1	TGTGCCATCAGTCCGGGACAGGGGACATCTGAAAAACTGTTTTTT	CAISPGQGTSEKLFF
TRBV7-9	many	TRBJ2-7	TRBD1	TGTGCCAGCAGGTCGGACAGGGGAGCCTACGAGCAGTACTTC	CASRSDRGAYEQYF
TRBV14	-	TRBJ2-1	-	TGTGCCAGCAGCCAAGATAGGACAAGCGGGCAGTTCTTC	CASSQDRTSGQFF
TRBV6-2/TRBV6-3	few	TRBJ2-3	-	TGTGCCAGCAGTTACGGGATTCCGCGGGGACAGCTGGATACGCAGTATTTT	CASSYGIPRGQLDTQYF
TRBV12-3/TRBV12-4	many	TRBJ2-2	-	TGTGCCAGCAGACCCGGACCCGGGGAGCTGTTTTTT	CASRPGPGELFF
TRBV4-2	-	TRBJ2-5	-	TGTGCCAGCAGCCTCAAATCCATAGGGGGGCGCCATGAGACCCAGTACTTC	CASSLKSIGGRHETQYF
TRBV3-1	few	TRBJ2-3	-	TGTGCCAGCAGCCCAAGACTCCATCCGGTAGATACGCAGTATTTT	CASSPRLHPVDTQYF
TRBV14	few	TRBJ1-1	TRBD1	TGTGCCAGCAGCCGGTCCGGACAGGGATGGACTGAAGCTTTCTTT	CASSRSGQGWTEAFF
TRBV5-6	-	TRBJ2-3	TRBD2	TGTGCCAGCGCGGACAGCGGGAGCAGCACAGATACGCAGTATTTT	CASADSGSSTDTQYF
TRBV20-1	few	TRBJ1-1	-	TGCAGTGCTAACCCGGTCGACGGAAACACTGAAGCTTTCTTT	CSANPVDGNTEAFF
TRBV4-1	few	TRBJ1-1	-	TGCGCCAGCAGCCAACCTGGGACTAACACTGAAGCTTTCTTT	CASSQPGTNTEAFF
TRBV28	few	TRBJ2-1	-	TGTGCCAGCAGTTTACAACGCGGGCGAAGGGGCAATGAGCAGTTCTTC	CASSLQRGRRGNEQFF
TRBV4-3	-	TRBJ1-3	-	TGCGCCAGCAGCCCCGACGTAGCCGGAAACACCATATATTTT	CASSPDVAGNTIYF
TRBV6-2/TRBV6-3	-	TRBJ2-3	TRBD2	TGTGCCAGCAGCTCCCTGGCAATGCAAGCGGGAGCAGATACGCAGTATTTT	CASSSLAMQAGADTQYF